The clone carrying this T cell receptor (beta chain) is a singleton in its sample. This sample was taken from a study of cytomegalovirus exposure and HLA in healthy donors. Trimming left V 2 bases short and J 4 bases short, with 9 bases between. CDR1 and CDR2 from the germline V gene are SNHLY and FYNNEI. CDR3 length equals 14 residues. A multiplex PCR was run with 60 Vbeta primers and 13 Jbeta primers. Clones were sequenced by immunoSEQ multiplex PCR, and TCRdb holds only the in-frame ones, with some missing. This table has more than 95,000 clones, roughly four fifths appearing once. The receptor comes from a woman aged 50 to 65 in good health and CMV-seropositive. The sequenced material came from PBMCs. The chain has TRBV2 and TRBJ1-5, with a tentative D call TRBD1 (5 bases). This chain's CDR3 is CASSESRENQPQHF. In DNA, the CDR3 is TGTGCCAGCAGTGAAAGCAGGGAAAATCAGCCCCAGCATTTT.